Following are 31 T cell receptor beta chains from one sample sequenced in a study of blood T cell repertoires in COVID-19. This table comes from immunoSEQ multiplex PCR, and its TCRdb copy is limited to in-frame clones, with some not included. The sample holds approximately 500,000 clones, 88% seen once. The specimen sequenced was PBMCs or T cells enriched from blood (not recorded which). The receptors originated from a woman between 35 and 50 years old who had recovered from COVID-19.

Points on this clone: Distinct nucleotide sequences in the sample also encode this CDR3. The V gene is TRBV7-2, the J gene TRBJ1-1; TRBD1 might be the D (5 bases). This CDR3 contains 12 residues. Germline V gene data show CDR1 as SGHTA and CDR2 as FQGNSA. The ends were cut back, 2 bases at V and 4 bases at J, with 5 bases in the middle. The CDR3 DNA follows: TGTGCCAGCAGCTTAAGGGGCACTGAAGCTTTCTTT. This sequence encodes CASSLRGTEAFF.

This sequence joins TRBV4-1 and TRBJ2-3; a possible D gene is TRBD2 (6 bases). The CDR3 spans 15 residues. The V end lost 1 base, the J end lost 7 bases, and 15 bases lay between the germline ends. Per germline, CDR1 MGHRA and CDR2 YSYEKL. The DNA for the CDR3 is TGCGCCAGCAGCCAAGCCCGCGGGGAGAGGTATACGCAGTATTTT. Protein sequence: CASSQARGERYTQYF.

The chain joins TRBV27 to TRBJ1-2; TRBD1 matches at 9 bases. Germline V gene lookup returns CDR1 MNHEY and CDR2 SMNVEV (reference sequence). The CDR3 is 15 residues long. Germline trimming cut 5 bases from V and 5 bases from J; bases unmatched to any gene: 9. Here the CDR3 DNA reads TGTGCCAGCAGTCCACCGGGACAGGGAGGGTATGGCTACACCTTC. Translated, it gives CASSPPGQGGYGYTF.

The V and J genes are TRBV5-1 and TRBJ2-1, with D unclear. Germline V lookup: CDR1 SGHRS, CDR2 YFSETQ. The V gene lost 0 bases and the J gene lost 7 bases, with 11 bases spanning the gap. This CDR3 region has 14 residues. The CDR3 DNA reads TGCGCCAGCAGCTTGGTAGATGCGGAGAATGAGCAGTTCTTC. Its translation: CASSLVDAENEQFF. Combining the CDR3 with reference TRBV5-1 and TRBJ2-1 gives the whole variable domain KAGVTQTPRYLIKTRGQQVTLSCSPISGHRSVSWYQQTPGQGLQFLFEYFSETQRNKGNFPGRFSGRQFSNSRSEMNVSTLELGDSALYLCASSLVDAENEQFFGPGTRLTVL.

The V call is TRBV21-1, the J call TRBJ2-5; no check of the table's D call, TRBD1, against the DNA was made. TRBV21-1 is a pseudogene segment. This CDR3 comprises 15 residues. The DNA for the CDR3 is TGTGCCAGCAGCACGCGTTTCGACAGGGCAGAGACCCAGTACTTC. Its translation is CASSTRFDRAETQYF.

The chain is built from TRBV9 and TRBJ2-3; 7 nucleotides line up with TRBD2. Germline CDR1 is SGDLS and CDR2 is YYNGEE. This CDR3 comprises 16 residues. The V and J ends lost 0 bases and 6 bases, in that order; junction bases with no gene match: 10. The CDR3 DNA sequence: TGTGCCAGCAGCGTAGGTCTAGCGGATACTTCGGATACGCAGTATTTT. This encodes CASSVGLADTSDTQYF.

This rearrangement joins TRBV30 to TRBJ1-2, with 8 nucleotides matching TRBD1. V was pared by 0 bases and J by 8 bases, with 17 bases of the junction left unmatched. The CDR3 covers 17 residues. Germline V CDR1 and CDR2: GTSNPN, SVGIG (reference sequence). As DNA, the CDR3 is TGTGCCTGGAGTGTGCCCGGAAGGGGTCAGGGGGCGGAGGGCTACACCTTC. Its translation: CAWSVPGRGQGAEGYTF.

In this sample, this clone turned up once. The chain has TRBV7-8 and TRBJ1-2, with a possible D match to TRBD1 (6 bases). Trimming took 5 bases from V and 12 from J, leaving 19 bases between them. Germline V CDR1 and CDR2: SGHVS, FQNEAQ. CDR3 length: 13 residues. CDR3 DNA sequence: TGTGCCAGCAGCAGATACAGGGACGGGAGGGACACCTTC. This gives the protein CASSRYRDGRDTF.

The chain has TRBV24-1 and TRBJ2-5; TRBD1 aligns across 10 bases. Losses at the gene ends were 0 bases for V and 3 bases for J; bases not matched to a gene: 3. CDR3 length: 16 residues. Germline CDR1 reads KGHDR; CDR2 reads SFDVKD. The CDR3 is CATSDLRQGAEETQYF. The CDR3 nucleotides read TGTGCCACCAGTGATTTGAGACAGGGGGCGGAAGAGACCCAGTACTTC.

This clone came up once. J is TRBJ1-2 and V is TRBV18; D not resolved. The CDR3 runs to 14 residues. CDR1 is KGHSH, CDR2 LQKENI, per germline. The germline V and J ends were trimmed by 6 bases and 4 bases, with 15 bases remaining between them. CDR3 sequence reads: CASSTTEGAYGYTF. The CDR3 DNA sequence: TGTGCCAGCTCCACCACCGAGGGCGCCTATGGCTACACCTTC.

On this clone itself: The same CDR3 arises from other DNA sequences in this sample as well. The chain has TRBV7-9 and TRBJ2-7; D may be TRBD1 (6 bases). In germline, CDR1 is SEHNR, CDR2 FQNEAQ (reference sequence). The CDR3 loop spans 14 amino acids. V lost 4 bases, J lost 2 bases, and 12 bases lay in between. CDR3 sequence (DNA): TGTGCCAGCAGCTCCGGAACAGGGACCTACGAGCAGTACTTC. Translation: CASSSGTGTYEQYF.

The chain combines TRBV9 with TRBJ2-1; TRBD2 aligns across 9 bases. The CDR3 covers 16 residues. V was clipped by 0 bases and J by 8 bases; unmatched bases: 9. In germline, CDR1 is SGDLS, CDR2 YYNGEE. The CDR3 DNA reads as TGTGCCAGCAGCGTAGTGGGCGGGAGGGCCATAGATGAGCAGTTCTTC. Encoded protein: CASSVVGGRAIDEQFF.

For the CDR3, the DNA is TGCGCCAGCAGCCAAGACGGGTTTACCATCCTCGGAGAGCAGTTCTTC. Translating gives CASSQDGFTILGEQFF. The chain links TRBV4-1 to TRBJ2-1, with no clear D. Trimming took off 0 bases at V and 10 bases at J, with 19 bases between the two ends. The CDR3 contains 16 residues. CDR1 and CDR2 (germline): MGHRA, YSYEKL.

The chain links TRBV6-5 to TRBJ1-1; D is perhaps TRBD1 (5 bases). CDR3 length: 13 residues. V lost 6 bases, J lost 5 bases, and 13 bases lay in between. Germline V gives CDR1 MNHEY, CDR2 SVGAGI. CDR3 region: CASRGGVRTEAFF. Here the CDR3 DNA reads TGTGCCAGCAGGGGGGGAGTTCGGACTGAAGCTTTCTTT.

The chain recombines TRBV20-1 with TRBJ2-1; no firm D call. The germline CDR1 and CDR2 sequences are DFQATT and SNEGSKA (reference sequence). This CDR3 comprises 14 residues. Trimming left V 3 bases short and J 0 bases short, with 9 bases between. The CDR3 sequence is CSASSTYSYNEQFF. The CDR3 DNA follows: TGCAGTGCTAGTTCCACCTACTCCTACAATGAGCAGTTCTTC.

The chain combines TRBV27 with TRBJ2-2, with TRBD2 matching over 8 bases. The CDR3 has 17 residues. Germline CDR1 is MNHEY and CDR2 is SMNVEV (reference sequence). V was clipped by 0 bases and J by 6 bases; unmatched bases: 9. CDR3 region: CASSLSAGEWGAGELFF. The CDR3 nucleotides are TGTGCCAGCAGTTTATCAGCGGGGGAATGGGGCGCCGGGGAGCTGTTTTTT.

V usage is TRBV18 and J usage is TRBJ2-7; tentatively, D is TRBD2 (5 bases). V lost 5 bases and J 3 bases, leaving 8 bases between the germline ends. This CDR3 spans 12 amino acids. Germline V gene sequence: CDR1 KGHSH, CDR2 LQKENI. The CDR3 DNA is TGTGCCAGCTCAGCAGCGGTCTACGAGCAGTACTTC. Translated, it gives CASSAAVYEQYF.

The chain is built from TRBV11-3 and TRBJ2-1, with D unresolved. CDR1 and CDR2 from the germline V gene are SGHNT and YENEEA. V lost 4 bases and J 10 bases, leaving 17 bases between the germline ends. CDR3 length equals 14 residues. The CDR3 here is CASSSHSPVAEQFF. The CDR3 DNA sequence: TGTGCCAGCAGCTCCCACTCGCCGGTAGCCGAGCAGTTCTTC. The variable domain in full, completed from reference TRBV11-3 and TRBJ2-1, reads EAGVVQSPRYKIIEKKQPVAFWCNPISGHNTLYWYLQNLGQGPELLIRYENEEAVDDSQLPKDRFSAERLKGVDSTLKIQPAELGDSAVYLCASSSHSPVAEQFFGPGTRLTVL.

This chain connects TRBV10-3 to TRBJ2-7; 9 positions agree with TRBD1. The ends lost 0 bases at V and 2 bases at J; junction bases unmatched: 2. The CDR3 contains 15 residues. In germline, CDR1 is ENHRY, CDR2 SYGVKD. CDR3 sequence: CAISESGTGPYEQYF. CDR3 nucleotide sequence: TGTGCCATCAGTGAGTCCGGGACAGGGCCCTACGAGCAGTACTTC.

This clone has only a few counts. V usage is TRBV6-1 and J usage is TRBJ2-5; 10 bases line up with TRBD1. The V gene's germline CDR1 is MNHNS and CDR2 SASEGT. The CDR3 totals 14 residues. Trimming took 1 base from V and 4 from J; bases not matched to a gene: 0. The CDR3 DNA sequence: TGTGCCAGCAGTGAAGGGACAGGGGGAGAGACCCAGTACTTC. This gives the protein CASSEGTGGETQYF.

The chain joins TRBV6-2 or TRBV6-3 to TRBJ1-5; TRBD1 agrees at 10 bases. The CDR3 sequence is 17 residues long. Germline CDR1 MNHEY, CDR2 SVGEGT. V shed 6 bases, J shed 2 bases, and the junction held 10 bases outside the gene matches. CDR3 loop: CASSWMTGGDGNQPQHF. The CDR3 DNA reads TGTGCCAGCAGCTGGATGACAGGGGGCGACGGCAATCAGCCCCAGCATTTT.

This clone was counted a few times. The V gene is TRBV18, the J gene TRBJ1-2, with a tentative D call TRBD1 (5 bases). The CDR3 has 16 amino acids. Trimming took off 3 bases at V and 0 bases at J, with 14 bases between the two ends. CDR1 is KGHSH and CDR2 is LQKENI in the germline V gene. CDR3: CASSPGRAEANYGYTF. In DNA, the CDR3 is TGTGCCAGCTCACCGGGCAGGGCTGAAGCTAACTATGGCTACACCTTC.

This clone was seen a handful of times. The same CDR3 can be traced to other DNA sequences in this sample. This rearrangement joins TRBV3-1 (or the pseudogene TRBV3-2) to TRBJ1-1; a possible D gene is TRBD1 (6 bases). The V gene's germline CDR1 is LGHDT and CDR2 YNNKEL (reference sequence). The CDR3 has 14 amino acids. V was cut by 1 base and J by 4 bases, with 10 bases left in between. The CDR3 loop is CASSQVPGVTEAFF. The DNA for the CDR3 is TGTGCCAGCAGCCAAGTCCCAGGGGTCACTGAAGCTTTCTTT.

V is TRBV19 and J is TRBJ1-1, with a possible D match to TRBD1 (6 bases). Germline values: CDR1 LNHDA, CDR2 SQIVND (reference sequence). The germline V and J ends were trimmed by 6 bases and 4 bases, with 15 bases remaining between them. This CDR3 contains 14 residues. The CDR3 sequence: CASRVQGGTTEAFF. The CDR3 nucleotides are TGTGCCAGTAGGGTACAGGGTGGGACCACTGAAGCTTTCTTT.

Only a few counts were recorded for this clone. The rearrangement links TRBV19 to TRBJ2-3, with a possible D match to TRBD2 (6 bases). Germline loops: CDR1 LNHDA, CDR2 SQIVND (reference sequence). This CDR3 has 16 amino acids. V lost 5 bases, J lost 0 bases, and 15 bases lay in between. The CDR3 loop is CASSASREISTDTQYF. CDR3 DNA: TGTGCCAGTAGTGCCAGCCGGGAGATTAGCACAGATACGCAGTATTTT.

In this sample, this clone turned up many times. The V call is TRBV24-1, the J call TRBJ1-4; D unresolved. CDR1 KGHDR and CDR2 SFDVKD come from the germline V gene. V was pared by 0 bases and J by 7 bases, with 8 bases between. This CDR3 is 14 amino acids long. The CDR3 here is CATSDLYTPEKLFF. Written as DNA, the CDR3 is TGTGCCACCAGTGATTTGTACACCCCTGAAAAACTGTTTTTT.

The CDR3, as DNA: TGCGCCAGCAGCTTGGAGCAGGGAATGACTGAAGCTTTCTTT. This translates into CASSLEQGMTEAFF. The rearrangement joins TRBV5-1 to TRBJ1-1, with D possibly matching TRBD1 (5 bases). Trimming stripped 0 bases from V and 5 bases from J, with 11 bases between. CDR3 length equals 14 residues. Per the germline V gene, CDR1 is SGHRS and CDR2 is YFSETQ. Complete variable domain (other parts from reference TRBV5-1 and TRBJ1-1): KAGVTQTPRYLIKTRGQQVTLSCSPISGHRSVSWYQQTPGQGLQFLFEYFSETQRNKGNFPGRFSGRQFSNSRSEMNVSTLELGDSALYLCASSLEQGMTEAFFGQGTRLTVV.

The chain recombines TRBV12-5 with TRBJ2-3; no firm D call. V was shortened by 4 bases and J by 5 bases, with 7 bases between the two germline ends. Germline CDR1 reads LGHNT; CDR2 reads FRNRAP. CDR3 length: 12 residues. CDR3 nucleotides: TGTGCTAGTGGTTCCCTAGGAGATACGCAGTATTTT. Translated, it gives CASGSLGDTQYF.

This CDR3 is CASSPLFDRAEKLFF. The CDR3 coding sequence is TGTGCCAGCAGCCCACTCTTCGACAGGGCTGAAAAACTGTTTTTT. The genes are TRBV2 and TRBJ1-4, with 7 bases aligning to TRBD1. Unmatched junction bases numbered 11, after V lost 6 bases and J lost 7 bases. The CDR3 sequence is 15 residues long. Germline V gives CDR1 SNHLY, CDR2 FYNNEI.

The rearrangement uses TRBV21-1 and TRBJ2-2; the table calls TRBD1, which could not be checked here. TRBV21-1 is a documented pseudogene. This CDR3 is 17 amino acids long. The DNA of the CDR3 is TGTGCCAGCAGCAAGTCAGGGACAGGGATGAACACCGGGGAGCTGTTTTTT. Protein: CASSKSGTGMNTGELFF.

The chain uses TRBV2 and TRBJ2-7; D is possibly TRBD2 (5 bases). The CDR3 runs to 13 residues. The ends were cut back, 8 bases at V and 3 bases at J, with 14 bases in the middle. In germline, CDR1 is SNHLY, CDR2 FYNNEI. This CDR3 reads CASFRDLLYEQYF. The DNA for the CDR3 is TGTGCCAGCTTTCGGGATTTACTCTACGAGCAGTACTTC.